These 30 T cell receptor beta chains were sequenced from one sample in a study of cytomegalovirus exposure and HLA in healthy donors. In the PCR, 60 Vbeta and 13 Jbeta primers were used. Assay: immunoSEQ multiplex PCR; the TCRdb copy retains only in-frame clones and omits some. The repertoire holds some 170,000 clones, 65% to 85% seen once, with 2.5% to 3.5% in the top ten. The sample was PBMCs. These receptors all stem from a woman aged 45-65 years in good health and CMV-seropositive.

CDR3 in amino acids: CASSEQVAGELFF. The DNA for the CDR3 is TGTGCCAGCAGTGAACAGGTGGCCGGGGAGCTGTTTTTT. V usage is TRBV6-4 and J usage is TRBJ2-2; the D gene is possibly TRBD1 (5 bases). The ends were cut back, 3 bases at V and 6 bases at J, with 8 bases in the middle. The CDR3 spans 13 residues. Germline CDR1 and CDR2: MRHNA and SNTAGT.

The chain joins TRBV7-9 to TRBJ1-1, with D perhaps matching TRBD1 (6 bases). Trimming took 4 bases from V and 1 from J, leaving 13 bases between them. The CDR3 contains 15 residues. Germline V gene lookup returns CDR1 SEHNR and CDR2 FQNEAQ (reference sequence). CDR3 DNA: TGTGCCAGCAGCTACCTAGGGACATCGAACACTGAAGCTTTCTTT. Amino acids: CASSYLGTSNTEAFF.

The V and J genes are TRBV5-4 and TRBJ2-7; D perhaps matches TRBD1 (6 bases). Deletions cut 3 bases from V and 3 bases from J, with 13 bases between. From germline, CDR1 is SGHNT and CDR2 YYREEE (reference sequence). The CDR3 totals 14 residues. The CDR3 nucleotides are TGTGCCAGCAGCTGGGGCGGACAGAACTACGAGCAGTACTTC. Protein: CASSWGGQNYEQYF.

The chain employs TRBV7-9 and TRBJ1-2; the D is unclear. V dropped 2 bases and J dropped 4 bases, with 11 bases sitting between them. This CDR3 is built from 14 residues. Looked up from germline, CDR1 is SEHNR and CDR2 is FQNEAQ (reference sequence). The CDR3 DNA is TGTGCCAGCAGCTTACGGGGTATCTCCTATGGCTACACCTTC. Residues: CASSLRGISYGYTF.

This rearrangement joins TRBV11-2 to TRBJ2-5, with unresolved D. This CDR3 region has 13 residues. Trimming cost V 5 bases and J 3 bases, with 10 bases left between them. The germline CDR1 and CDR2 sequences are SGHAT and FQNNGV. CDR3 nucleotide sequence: TGTGCCAGCAGCCGACCGGGTGAAGAGACCCAGTACTTC. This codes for CASSRPGEETQYF.

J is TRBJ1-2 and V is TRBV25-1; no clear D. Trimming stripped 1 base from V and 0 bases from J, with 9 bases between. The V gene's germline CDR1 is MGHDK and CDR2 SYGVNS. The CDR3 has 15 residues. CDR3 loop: CASSESRRPNYGYTF. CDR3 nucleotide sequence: TGTGCCAGCAGTGAATCCCGGCGGCCTAACTATGGCTACACCTTC.

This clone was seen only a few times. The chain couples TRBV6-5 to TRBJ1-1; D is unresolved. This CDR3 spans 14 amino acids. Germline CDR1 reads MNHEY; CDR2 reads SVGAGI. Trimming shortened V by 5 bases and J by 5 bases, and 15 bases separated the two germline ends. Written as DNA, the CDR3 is TGTGCCAGCAGTGAATACACGGGTTGGACTGAAGCTTTCTTT. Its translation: CASSEYTGWTEAFF.

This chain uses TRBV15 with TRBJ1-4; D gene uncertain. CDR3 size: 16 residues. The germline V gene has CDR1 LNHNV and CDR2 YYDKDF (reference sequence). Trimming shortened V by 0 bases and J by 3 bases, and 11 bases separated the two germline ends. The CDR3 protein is CATSRDLAAANEKLFF. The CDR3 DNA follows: TGTGCCACCAGCAGAGATTTGGCGGCAGCTAATGAAAAACTGTTTTTT.

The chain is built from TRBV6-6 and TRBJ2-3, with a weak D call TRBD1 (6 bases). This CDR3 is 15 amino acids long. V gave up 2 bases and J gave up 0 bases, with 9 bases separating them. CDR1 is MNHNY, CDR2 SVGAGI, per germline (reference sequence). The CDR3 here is CASSYGTQSTDTQYF. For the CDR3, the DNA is TGTGCCAGCAGTTACGGGACACAGAGCACAGATACGCAGTATTTT.

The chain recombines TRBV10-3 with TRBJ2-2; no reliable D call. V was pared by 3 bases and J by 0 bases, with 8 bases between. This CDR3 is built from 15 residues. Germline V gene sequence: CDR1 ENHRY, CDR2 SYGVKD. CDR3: CAISDPGSNTGELFF. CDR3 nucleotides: TGTGCCATCAGTGATCCCGGGTCGAACACCGGGGAGCTGTTTTTT.

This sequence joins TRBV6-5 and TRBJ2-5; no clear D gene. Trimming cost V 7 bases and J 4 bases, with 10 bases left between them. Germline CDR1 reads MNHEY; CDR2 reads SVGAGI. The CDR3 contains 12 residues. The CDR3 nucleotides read TGTGCCAGCACCCTGACACGAGAGACCCAGTACTTC. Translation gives CASTLTRETQYF.

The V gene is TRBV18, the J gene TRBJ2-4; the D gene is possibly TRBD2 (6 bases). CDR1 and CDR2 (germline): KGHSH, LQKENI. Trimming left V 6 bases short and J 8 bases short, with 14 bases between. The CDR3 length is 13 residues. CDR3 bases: TGTGCCAGCTCCCGGGACTTCGGGGACATTCAGTACTTC. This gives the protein CASSRDFGDIQYF.

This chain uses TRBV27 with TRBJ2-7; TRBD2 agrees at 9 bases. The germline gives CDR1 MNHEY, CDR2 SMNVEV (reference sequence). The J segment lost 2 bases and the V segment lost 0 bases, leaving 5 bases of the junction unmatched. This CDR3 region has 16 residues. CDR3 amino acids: CASSLSPAGGTYEQYF. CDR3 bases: TGTGCCAGCAGTTTATCGCCAGCGGGGGGTACCTACGAGCAGTACTTC.

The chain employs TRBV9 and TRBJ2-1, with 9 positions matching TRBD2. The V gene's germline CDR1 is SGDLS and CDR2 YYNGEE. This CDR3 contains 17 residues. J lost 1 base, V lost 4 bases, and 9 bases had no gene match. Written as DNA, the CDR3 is TGTGCCAGCAGCCCGGGTAGCGGGGGCGGTTCCTACAATGAGCAGTTCTTC. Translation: CASSPGSGGGSYNEQFF.

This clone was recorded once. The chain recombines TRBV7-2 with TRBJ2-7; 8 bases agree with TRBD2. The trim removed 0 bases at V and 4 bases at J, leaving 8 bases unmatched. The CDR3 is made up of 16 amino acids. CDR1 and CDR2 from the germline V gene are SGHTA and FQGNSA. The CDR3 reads CASSLAGTSPQYEQYF. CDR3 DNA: TGTGCCAGCAGCTTAGCGGGGACTAGTCCCCAATACGAGCAGTACTTC.

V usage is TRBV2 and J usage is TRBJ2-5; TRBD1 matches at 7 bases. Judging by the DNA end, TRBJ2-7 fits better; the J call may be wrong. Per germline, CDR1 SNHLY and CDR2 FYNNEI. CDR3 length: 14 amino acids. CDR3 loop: CASNIPGQQYEQYF. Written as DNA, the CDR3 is TGTGCCAGCAATATACCGGGACAGCAATACGAGCAGTACTTC.

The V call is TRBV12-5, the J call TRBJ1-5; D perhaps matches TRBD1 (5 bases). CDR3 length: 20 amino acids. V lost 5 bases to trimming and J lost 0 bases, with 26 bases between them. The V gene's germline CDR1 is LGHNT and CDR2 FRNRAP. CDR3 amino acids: CASGPQGGPVEHYSNQPQHF. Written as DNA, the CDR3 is TGTGCTAGTGGTCCCCAGGGAGGGCCCGTTGAACACTATAGCAATCAGCCCCAGCATTTT.

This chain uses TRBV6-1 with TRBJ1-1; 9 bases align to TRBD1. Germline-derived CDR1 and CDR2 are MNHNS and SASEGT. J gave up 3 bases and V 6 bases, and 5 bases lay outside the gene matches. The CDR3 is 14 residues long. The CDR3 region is CASRRTGADTEAFF. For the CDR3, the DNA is TGTGCCAGCAGGCGGACAGGGGCGGACACTGAAGCTTTCTTT.

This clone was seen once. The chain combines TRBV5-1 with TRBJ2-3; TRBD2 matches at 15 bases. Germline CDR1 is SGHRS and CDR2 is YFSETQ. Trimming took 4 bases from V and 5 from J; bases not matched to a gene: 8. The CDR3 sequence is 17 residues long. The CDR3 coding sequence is TGCGCCAGCAGCCTAATACGGACTAGCGGGGGGGAAGATACGCAGTATTTT. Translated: CASSLIRTSGGEDTQYF.

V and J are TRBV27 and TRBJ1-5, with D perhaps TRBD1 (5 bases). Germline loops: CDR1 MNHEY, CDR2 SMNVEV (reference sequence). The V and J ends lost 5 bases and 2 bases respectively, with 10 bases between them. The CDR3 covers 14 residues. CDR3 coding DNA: TGTGCCAGCAGTCCAGGGACTGGCAATCAGCCCCAGCATTTT. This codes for CASSPGTGNQPQHF.

CDR3 sequence: CATHRDYYNEQFF. CDR3 DNA sequence: TGTGCCACCCACCGGGACTATTACAATGAGCAGTTCTTC. The rearrangement links TRBV2 to TRBJ2-1; 7 nucleotides match TRBD2. V shed 10 bases, J shed 4 bases, and the junction held 7 bases outside the gene matches. This CDR3 spans 13 amino acids. The germline V gene encodes CDR1 SNHLY and CDR2 FYNNEI. Complete variable domain (other parts from reference TRBV2 and TRBJ2-1): EPEVTQTPSHQVTQMGQEVILRCVPISNHLYFYWYRQILGQKVEFLVSFYNNEISEKSEIFDDQFSVERPDGSNFTLKIRSTKLEDSAMYFCATHRDYYNEQFFGPGTRLTVL.

The CDR3 protein is CASSAQGNDEQYF. The DNA of the CDR3 is TGTGCCAGCAGTGCACAGGGGAACGACGAGCAGTACTTC. The genes are TRBV6-1 and TRBJ2-7; 7 bases align to TRBD1. The germline gives CDR1 MNHNS, CDR2 SASEGT. CDR3 length: 13 residues. Germline trimming cut 4 bases from V and 5 bases from J; bases unmatched to any gene: 5.

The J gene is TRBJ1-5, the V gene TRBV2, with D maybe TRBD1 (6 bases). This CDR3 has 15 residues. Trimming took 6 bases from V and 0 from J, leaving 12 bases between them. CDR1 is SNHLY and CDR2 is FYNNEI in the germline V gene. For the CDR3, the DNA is TGTGCCAGCAGCGGAGGACAGTTTAGCAATCAGCCCCAGCATTTT. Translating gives CASSGGQFSNQPQHF.

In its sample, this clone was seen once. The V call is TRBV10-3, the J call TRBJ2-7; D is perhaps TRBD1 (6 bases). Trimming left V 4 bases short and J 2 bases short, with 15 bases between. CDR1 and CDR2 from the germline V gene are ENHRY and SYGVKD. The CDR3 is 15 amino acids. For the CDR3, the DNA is TGTGCCATCAGTGGCTACAGGGACGGACCCTACGAGCAGTACTTC. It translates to CAISGYRDGPYEQYF.

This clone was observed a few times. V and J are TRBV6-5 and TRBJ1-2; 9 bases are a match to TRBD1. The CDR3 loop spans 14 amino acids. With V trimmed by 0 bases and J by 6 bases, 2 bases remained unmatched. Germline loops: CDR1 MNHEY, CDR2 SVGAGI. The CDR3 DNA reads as TGTGCCAGCAGTTACTCGGGGACAGGGAATGGCTACACCTTC. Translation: CASSYSGTGNGYTF.

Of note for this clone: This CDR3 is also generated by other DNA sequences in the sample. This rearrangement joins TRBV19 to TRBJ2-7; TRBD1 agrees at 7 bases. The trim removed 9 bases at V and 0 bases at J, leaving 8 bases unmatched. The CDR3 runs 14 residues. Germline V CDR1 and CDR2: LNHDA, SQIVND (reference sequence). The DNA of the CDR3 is TGTGCCAGCTCTGAGACAGGGAGCTCCTACGAGCAGTACTTC. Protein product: CASSETGSSYEQYF.

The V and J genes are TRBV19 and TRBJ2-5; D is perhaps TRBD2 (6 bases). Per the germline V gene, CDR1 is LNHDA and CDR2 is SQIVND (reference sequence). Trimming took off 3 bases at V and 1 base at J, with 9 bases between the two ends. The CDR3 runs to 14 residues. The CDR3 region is CASSIRGTQETQYF. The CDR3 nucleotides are TGTGCCAGTAGTATCCGGGGGACCCAAGAGACCCAGTACTTC.

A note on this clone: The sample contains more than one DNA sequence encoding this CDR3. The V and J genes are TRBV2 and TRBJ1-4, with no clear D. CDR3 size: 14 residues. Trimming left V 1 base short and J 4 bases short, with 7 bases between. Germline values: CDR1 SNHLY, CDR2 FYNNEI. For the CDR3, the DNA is TGTGCCAGCAGTGAAGTTACTAGTAATGAAAAACTGTTTTTT. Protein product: CASSEVTSNEKLFF.

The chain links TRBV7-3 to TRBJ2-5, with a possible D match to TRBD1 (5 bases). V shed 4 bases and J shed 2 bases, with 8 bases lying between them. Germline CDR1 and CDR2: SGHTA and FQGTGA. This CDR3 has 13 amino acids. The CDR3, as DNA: TGTGCCAGCAGCTCGACAGTACAAGAGACCCAGTACTTC. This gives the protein CASSSTVQETQYF.

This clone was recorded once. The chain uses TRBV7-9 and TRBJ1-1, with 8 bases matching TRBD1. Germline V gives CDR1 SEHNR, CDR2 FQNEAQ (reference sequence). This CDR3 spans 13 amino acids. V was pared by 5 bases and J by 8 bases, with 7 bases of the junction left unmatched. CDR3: CASSQLQGAEAFF. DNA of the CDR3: TGTGCCAGCAGCCAACTGCAGGGGGCCGAAGCTTTCTTT.